The 27 T cell receptor beta chains given below trace back to one sample, sequenced in a study of early T cells in non-severe SARS-CoV-2 infection. TCRdb redid the calling of the 5' RACE reads with MiXCR, one entry per CDR3 protein. The sample comprises tens of thousands of distinct CDR3 sequences, about 12% of which are singletons, and approximately 7% rests with the top ten. Sequenced sample: whole blood. The receptors derive from an adult who was a healthcare worker with PCR-confirmed SARS-CoV-2 infection or an uninfected control (not recorded which).

This clonotype was picked up many times. The chain employs TRBV6-6 and TRBJ2-6, with D tentatively TRBD2 (5 bases). The CDR3 length is 17 residues. Looked up from germline, CDR1 is MNHNY and CDR2 is SVGAGI (reference sequence). Trimming cost V 7 bases and J 4 bases, with 20 bases left between them. CDR3 nucleotides: TGTGCCAGCACCACGGAAAAGGGAGCGTCAGGGGCCAACGTCCTGACTTTC. Its translation is CASTTEKGASGANVLTF.

This clonotype showed up just a few times. The CDR3 here is CASSPSRELQGEQFF. The DNA of the CDR3 is TGCGCCAGCAGCCCCTCCCGGGAGCTTCAGGGTGAGCAGTTCTTC. The V gene is TRBV5-1, the J gene TRBJ2-1; tentative D call: TRBD2 (6 bases). The CDR3 extends over 15 amino acids. The germline V gene encodes CDR1 SGHRS and CDR2 YFSETQ. The V end lost 4 bases, the J end lost 9 bases, and 20 bases lay between the germline ends.

This clonotype has just a few counts. This rearrangement joins TRBV6-5 to TRBJ2-2, with 8 bases fitting TRBD1. CDR1 MNHEY and CDR2 SVGAGI come from the germline V gene. The CDR3 runs to 17 residues. V shed 0 bases and J 5 bases; nucleotides not matched to a gene: 8. CDR3 DNA sequence: TGTGCCAGCAGTTACTCGAGGACAGGGAGCTTGACCGGGGAGCTGTTTTTT. It translates to CASSYSRTGSLTGELFF.

This clonotype was seen ten or more times. The gene calls are TRBV3-2 and TRBJ2-1; the table's D gene call, TRBD2, was not cross checked with the DNA. TRBV3-2 is a recognized pseudogene. The CDR3 extends over 14 amino acids. Here the CDR3 reads CASSHPPSGRVGFF. CDR3 nucleotides: TGTGCCAGCAGCCATCCGCCGAGCGGGAGAGTAGGGTTCTTC.

This clonotype has a handful of counts. The chain links TRBV25-1 to TRBJ1-1; D is unclear. V was trimmed by 3 bases and J by 5 bases, leaving 4 bases between them. CDR1 is MGHDK and CDR2 is SYGVNS in the germline V gene. The CDR3 extends over 11 amino acids. The CDR3 DNA is TGTGCCAGCAGTGAGTGGACTGAAGCTTTCTTT. It yields the protein CASSEWTEAFF.

J is TRBJ2-7 and V is TRBV29-1; D unclear. V lost 6 bases and J lost 0, with 15 bases in between. CDR1 SQVTM and CDR2 ANQGSEA come from the germline V gene. The CDR3 runs to 14 residues. The CDR3 region is CSVRRNPDSYEQYF. For the CDR3, the DNA is TGCAGCGTCCGAAGGAACCCCGACTCCTACGAGCAGTACTTC.

J is TRBJ2-7 and V is TRBV12-3 or TRBV12-4, with 8 bases fitting TRBD1. The V and J ends lost 5 bases and 1 base, in that order; junction bases with no gene match: 10. This CDR3 has 16 residues. This CDR3 is CASSPRRTGQSYEQYF. CDR3 DNA: TGTGCCAGCAGTCCTCGTCGGACAGGGCAATCCTACGAGCAGTACTTC.

There are a few counts of this clonotype. The genes are TRBV7-9 and TRBJ2-7; weak D call: TRBD1 (6 bases). The V end was cut by 5 bases, the J end by 1 base, with 15 bases between. There are 15 residues in the CDR3. In germline, CDR1 is SEHNR, CDR2 FQNEAQ (reference sequence). Here the CDR3 reads CASSKQMDSSYEQYF. For the CDR3, the DNA is TGTGCCAGCAGCAAACAAATGGACAGTTCCTACGAGCAGTACTTC. Based on the CDR3 plus reference TRBV7-9 and TRBJ2-7, the full variable domain is DTGVSQNPRHKITKRGQNVTFRCDPISEHNRLYWYRQTLGQGPEFLTYFQNEAQLEKSRLLSDRFSAERPKGSFSTLEIQRTEQGDSAMYLCASSKQMDSSYEQYFGPGTRLTVT.

This chain connects TRBV29-1 to TRBJ2-3, with 7 bases matching TRBD2. The CDR3 has 15 residues. The ends lost 3 bases at V and 2 bases at J; junction bases unmatched: 8. Germline V gives CDR1 SQVTM, CDR2 ANQGSEA. CDR3 nucleotides: TGCAGCGTTGAGGACACGACTAGCCACACAGATACGCAGTATTTT. Translation: CSVEDTTSHTDTQYF.

The chain uses TRBV9 and TRBJ2-7, with no clear D. The V end lost 0 bases, the J end lost 0 bases, and 7 bases lay between the germline ends. Germline loops: CDR1 SGDLS, CDR2 YYNGEE. The CDR3 is 14 amino acids. CDR3 bases: TGTGCCAGCAGCGTAGGCCCGGACTCCTACGAGCAGTACTTC. Its translation is CASSVGPDSYEQYF. Supplemented by reference TRBV9 and TRBJ2-7, the full variable domain reads DSGVTQTPKHLITATGQRVTLRCSPRSGDLSVYWYQQSLDQGLQFLIQYYNGEERAKGNILERFSAQQFPDLHSELNLSSLELGDSALYFCASSVGPDSYEQYFGPGTRLTVT.

This clonotype has a handful of counts. V gene TRBV6-1 combines with J gene TRBJ1-1; no clear D gene. Trimming removed 0 bases at V and 7 bases at J, with 15 bases between. The germline gives CDR1 MNHNS, CDR2 SASEGT. The CDR3 is 15 amino acids. CDR3: CASSEAFPGFGEAFF. The CDR3 DNA is TGTGCCAGCAGTGAAGCATTCCCGGGGTTTGGTGAAGCTTTCTTT.

This clonotype was seen more than once but under ten times. J is TRBJ2-5 and V is TRBV5-1, with D possibly being TRBD2 (5 bases). The CDR3 loop spans 14 amino acids. The germline V gene has CDR1 SGHRS and CDR2 YFSETQ. The V end lost 0 bases, the J end lost 5 bases, and 11 bases lay between the germline ends. CDR3 sequence: CASSLEVGKETQYF. In nucleotides, the CDR3 is TGCGCCAGCAGCTTGGAGGTCGGGAAGGAGACCCAGTACTTC.

The sample holds a few counts of this clonotype. The CDR3 DNA reads as TGTGCCACCCGACTAGCGGGACTAGATACGCAGTATTTT. Translating gives CATRLAGLDTQYF. V is TRBV10-3 and J is TRBJ2-3; 11 bases agree with TRBD2. The CDR3 runs to 13 residues. In germline, CDR1 is ENHRY, CDR2 SYGVKD. J gave up 5 bases and V 10 bases, and 5 bases lay outside the gene matches.

This clonotype appeared many times. The gene calls are TRBV5-5 and TRBJ1-5, with 7 bases lining up with TRBD1. With 3 bases clipped from V and 7 bases from J, the junction kept 10 bases outside the gene matches. From germline, CDR1 is SGHKS and CDR2 YYEKEE (reference sequence). This CDR3 comprises 15 residues. The CDR3 sequence: CASSSTGNDLQPQHF. CDR3 DNA: TGTGCCAGCAGCTCGACAGGGAACGACTTACAGCCCCAGCATTTT. Supplemented by reference TRBV5-5 and TRBJ1-5, the full variable domain reads DAGVTQSPTHLIKTRGQQVTLRCSPISGHKSVSWYQQVLGQGPQFIFQYYEKEERGRGNFPDRFSARQFPNYSSELNVNALLLGDSALYLCASSSTGNDLQPQHFGDGTRLSIL.

The chain recombines TRBV2 with TRBJ2-1; a weak D match, TRBD1 (7 bases). The V gene lost 2 bases and the J gene lost 11 bases, with 19 bases spanning the gap. Germline CDR1 is SNHLY and CDR2 is FYNNEI. The CDR3 length is 15 residues. The CDR3 reads CASSEQGGPPGQQFF. The CDR3 DNA follows: TGTGCCAGCAGTGAACAGGGGGGCCCGCCGGGCCAGCAGTTCTTC.

This clonotype has a handful of counts. The rearrangement links TRBV18 to TRBJ2-3; TRBD2 agrees at 9 bases. This CDR3 region has 15 residues. Germline V gives CDR1 KGHSH, CDR2 LQKENI. With V trimmed by 4 bases and J by 0 bases, 2 bases remained unmatched. The CDR3 reads CASSQTSGSTDTQYF. CDR3 in DNA: TGTGCCAGCTCACAGACTAGCGGAAGCACAGATACGCAGTATTTT.

The chain combines TRBV7-2 with TRBJ2-5; 14 bases fit TRBD2. The J segment lost 3 bases and the V segment lost 5 bases, leaving 11 bases of the junction unmatched. The CDR3 is 18 residues long. Per the germline V gene, CDR1 is SGHTA and CDR2 is FQGNSA. The CDR3 DNA follows: TGTGCCAGCAGCCCACCGGGACTAGCGGGAGATAAAGAAGAGACCCAGTACTTC. This codes for CASSPPGLAGDKEETQYF. The complete variable domain, with remaining parts taken from reference TRBV7-2 and TRBJ2-5, reads GAGVSQSPSNKVTEKGKDVELRCDPISGHTALYWYRQSLGQGLEFLIYFQGNSAPDKSGLPSDRFSAERTGGSVSTLTIQRTQQEDSAVYLCASSPPGLAGDKEETQYFGPGTRLLVL.

This clonotype was detected a few times. This chain links TRBV6-2 or TRBV6-3 with TRBJ1-2; D is unclear. Germline CDR1 MNHEY, CDR2 SVGEGT. Trimming removed 7 bases from V and 1 base from J, with 16 bases in between. The CDR3 sequence is 15 residues long. The CDR3 DNA reads TGTGCCAGCAAACGTTCAGAGGTCCATAACTATGGCTACACCTTC. Amino acids: CASKRSEVHNYGYTF.

The rearrangement joins TRBV7-8 to TRBJ2-5, with TRBD1 matching 9 bases. The germline V gene encodes CDR1 SGHVS and CDR2 FQNEAQ. This CDR3 contains 13 residues. The V and J ends lost 3 bases and 5 bases, in that order; junction bases with no gene match: 1. Here the CDR3 reads CASSFGQGETQYF. The DNA of the CDR3 is TGTGCCAGCAGCTTTGGACAGGGGGAGACCCAGTACTTC.

This clonotype appeared a few times. The chain couples TRBV6-1 to TRBJ2-5, with 7 bases matching TRBD1. Trimming removed 4 bases from V and 5 bases from J; junction bases left unmatched: 4. Germline CDR1 reads MNHNS; CDR2 reads SASEGT. CDR3 length equals 13 residues. CDR3 amino acids: CASSGNRGETQYF. The CDR3 DNA sequence: TGTGCCAGCAGTGGAAACAGGGGTGAGACCCAGTACTTC.

This clonotype has a handful of counts. The chain links TRBV3-1 to TRBJ2-7; tentative D call: TRBD2 (5 bases). CDR1 and CDR2 from the germline V gene are LGHDT and YNNKEL (reference sequence). This CDR3 comprises 14 residues. V was pared by 3 bases and J by 0 bases, with 9 bases between. CDR3 protein: CASSHSSSSYEQYF. DNA for the CDR3: TGTGCCAGCAGCCATTCTAGCAGCTCCTACGAGCAGTACTTC.

This clonotype was counted only a few times. V usage is TRBV20-1 and J usage is TRBJ1-2; the D is unclear. V was pared by 8 bases and J by 10 bases, with 20 bases between. The CDR3 has 12 amino acids. Germline CDR1 DFQATT, CDR2 SNEGSKA (reference sequence). Here the CDR3 DNA reads TGCAGTCCCCTCATTAAGTCGGGCGCCTACACCTTC. Protein product: CSPLIKSGAYTF.

This clonotype was observed at least ten times. The chain carries TRBV7-2 and TRBJ1-3, with a weak D call TRBD1 (5 bases). Germline V gives CDR1 SGHTA, CDR2 FQGNSA. The V end was cut by 0 bases, the J end by 0 bases, with 15 bases between. The CDR3 has 18 residues. CDR3 in DNA: TGTGCCAGCAGCTTAGCCCTAAGACAGAGTTACTCTGGAAACACCATATATTTT. Residues: CASSLALRQSYSGNTIYF.

This clonotype has a count of ten or more. The chain is built from TRBV7-3 and TRBJ1-4; D gene uncertain. V shed 5 bases and J shed 4 bases, with 14 bases lying between them. The germline CDR1 and CDR2 sequences are SGHTA and FQGTGA. The CDR3 spans 15 residues. The CDR3 loop is CASSPGRASNEKLFF. CDR3 DNA: TGTGCCAGCAGCCCAGGACGTGCCAGTAATGAAAAACTGTTTTTT.

This clonotype was observed a handful of times. V is TRBV11-2 and J is TRBJ2-7, with D possibly called TRBD1 or TRBD2 (6 bases each). The CDR3 runs to 14 residues. Per the germline V gene, CDR1 is SGHAT and CDR2 is FQNNGV. Trimming shortened V by 5 bases and J by 4 bases, and 15 bases separated the two germline ends. The CDR3 spells CASSPGALTYEQYF. The CDR3, as DNA: TGTGCCAGCAGCCCGGGGGCCCTCACGTACGAGCAGTACTTC.

The sample holds a few counts of this clonotype. The V call is TRBV19, the J call TRBJ1-1; TRBD1 is a possible D gene (5 bases). CDR3 length equals 14 residues. CDR1 is LNHDA and CDR2 is SQIVND in the germline V gene (reference sequence). Between the trimmed V and J ends, which lost 11 bases and 4 bases, there was a span of 20 bases. The CDR3 reads CASEDIHGSTEAFF. For the CDR3, the DNA is TGTGCCTCCGAGGACATTCACGGGTCCACTGAAGCTTTCTTT.

This clonotype was detected ten times or more. The rearrangement links TRBV6-6 to TRBJ2-1; D is possibly TRBD1 or TRBD2 (5 bases each). V lost 4 bases to trimming and J lost 5 bases, with 21 bases between them. Germline loops: CDR1 MNHNY, CDR2 SVGAGI (reference sequence). CDR3 length: 17 residues. CDR3 protein: CASSFGTTRDLNNEQFF. The CDR3 DNA is TGTGCCAGCAGTTTTGGGACGACGAGGGACCTCAACAATGAGCAGTTCTTC.